This TCR beta chain was recovered during a study of T cells in Graves' hyperthyroidism and ophthalmopathy (dated 2019 in TCRdb). Study-level background: Peripheral blood samples were taken at initial diagnosis, before any treatment was given. To identify TCR V-J signatures that set the groups apart, the researchers used a discovery cohort of more than 95 patients, made up of under 50 with Graves' ophthalmopathy and about 60 with stable Graves' hyperthyroidism. An independent validation cohort of 18 to 20 hyperthyroidism patients and about 15 patients who later progressed to ophthalmopathy tested prospective prediction of ophthalmopathy. The approximately 100 discovery patients were divided at random into training and test sets in a 7:3 ratio. In addition, the study compared T-cell repertoires in thyroid tissue and in blood from roughly 6 Graves' hyperthyroidism patients. Following sampling, methimazole starting at 30 mg daily was given to hyperthyroidism patients, and high-dose intravenous methylprednisolone was given to ophthalmopathy patients. The paper reports TCR Vbeta CDR3 sequencing of roughly 140 peripheral blood samples: approximately 41 ophthalmopathy, fewer than 85 hyperthyroidism and around 17 progressor patients. Beyond this particular receptor, the publication reports: In cross-validation, a model built on a 13 V-J signature told ophthalmopathy apart from stable hyperthyroidism with approximately 91% sensitivity and about 81% specificity, and in testing the same model reached 80%/75%. In validation, the model predicted progression to ophthalmopathy a median of about 6.8 months before onset, with around 70% sensitivity and roughly 77% specificity. Sample size was not statistically predetermined, and investigators were not blinded to group allocation. Most expanded thyroid clonotypes (frequency above 0.001) were also detected in blood, a finding suggesting that blood repertoires may reflect thyroid immune responses.

The germline V gene supplies CDR1 SGHAT and CDR2 FQNNGV. V is reduced by 2 bases and J by 0 bases, leaving a spacing of 10 bases between them. From its cysteine to its phenylalanine, the CDR3 spans 16 amino acids. The read is trimmed to its CDR3 DNA, 48 bases read in frame from base 1. TCR beta CDR3 regions were amplified from RNA transcripts. The TCR CDR3 was subjected to a first round of RT-PCR using the HTBI primer set and the Qiagen OneStep RT-PCR kit. Libraries were constructed in a second round of multiplex PCR, after which size selection and purification were carried out. The libraries were sequenced on an Illumina HiSeq2000 using paired-end 100 bp reads. In the paper's pipeline: SOAPnuke was used to process the raw data, with reads discarded if the reads contained adapters or uncalled bases, had a mean Phred below 15, or lacked an exact constant-primer or identifier match. High-quality paired reads were merged using COPE v1.2.5, and each unique nucleotide sequence was defined as a clonotype. MiTCR v1.1 was used to align the clonotypes against IMGT TRBV, TRBD and TRBJ reference segments. Analysis was restricted to V-J combinations with a frequency above 0.0001, which covered 98% to 99.2% of repertoires. A TCS score was defined as the ratio between F50 (clonal expansion) and ExV (chaos), using BLOSUM62-based TCRdist between CDR3 peptides within each V-J. Welch's t-statistics and random forest reduced around 520 V-J features to 13, which were used in a naive Bayes classifier (R e1071). TCRdb trimmed public reads at Q25 via fastp, called clones via MiXCR and kept in-frame beta chains. Rows merge per CDR3 protein into single entries with the most common DNA and genes. The V and J calls shown here were made by TCRdb, not taken from the authors' results. Counted in this sample were approximately 520,000 distinct CDR3 sequences; around 20% of them appeared once. The ten largest clones add up to 26% of the sample.

Comment on this clonotype: Its antigen is currently not known. No much larger clonotype is one base removed from it; base qualities were not supplied.

Stable Graves' hyperthyroidism was defined as no progression to ophthalmopathy during 18 months of follow-up. Hyperthyroidism patients were newly diagnosed, with disease duration under 2 months, and aged 18 to 65 years. Patients with uncontrolled infections, other autoimmune diseases, pregnancy or lactation were excluded. Diagnoses were based on clinical symptoms, serum thyroxine and TRAb, thyroid ultrasound and orbital computed tomography. Ficoll-Paque density gradient centrifugation was used to isolate PBMCs from about 9.4 ml of fresh peripheral blood. Total RNA was extracted using Trizol reagent, and RNA quality was assessed on an Agilent 2100 Bioanalyzer.

Here the chain combines TRBV11-2 and TRBJ2-2; the D gene assignment is ambiguous. The receptor's source is a man younger than 30 with Graves' hyperthyroidism. Source material: blood. The base sequence is TGTGCCAGCAGCTTACAGTTGGGCGCGAACACCGGGGAGCTGTTTTTT. This is translated as CASSLQLGANTGELFF.